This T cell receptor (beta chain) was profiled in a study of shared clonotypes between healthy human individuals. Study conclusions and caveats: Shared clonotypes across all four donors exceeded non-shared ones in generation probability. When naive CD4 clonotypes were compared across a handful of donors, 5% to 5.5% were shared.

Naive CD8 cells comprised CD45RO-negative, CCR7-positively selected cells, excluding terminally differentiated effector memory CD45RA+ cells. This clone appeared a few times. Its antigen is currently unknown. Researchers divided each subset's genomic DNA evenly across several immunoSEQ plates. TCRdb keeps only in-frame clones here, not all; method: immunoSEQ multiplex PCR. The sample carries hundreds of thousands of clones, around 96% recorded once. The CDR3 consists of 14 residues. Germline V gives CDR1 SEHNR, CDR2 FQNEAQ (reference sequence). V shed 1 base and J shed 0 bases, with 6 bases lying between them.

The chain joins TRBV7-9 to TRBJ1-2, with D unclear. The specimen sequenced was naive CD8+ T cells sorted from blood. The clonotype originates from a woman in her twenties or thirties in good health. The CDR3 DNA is TGTGCCAGCAGCTTAGAAGGAGCTAACTATGGCTACACCTTC. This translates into CASSLEGANYGYTF.